The rows below give T cell receptor beta chains drawn from one sample of a study of OX40 agonist ivuxolimab in advanced cancers. Produced via immunoSEQ multiplex PCR; TCRdb's table is partial and in-frame only. The table records some 86,000 clones, about 90% of them present only once. The source material was CD4+ or CD8+ T cells sorted from blood, sampled in a trial of the OX40 agonist ivuxolimab. Source of these receptors: an adult with an advanced solid tumor such as melanoma, head and neck, liver or kidney cancer. CDR3s include the opening cysteine and the closing phenylalanine or tryptophan. D genes are given only for firm matches. Rows may omit the clone size; those that give it use once, few, many or a size class.

V gene	J gene	D gene	clone size	CDR3 length	CDR3 protein	CDR3 DNA
TRBV4-1	TRBJ1-1	NA	NA	15	CASSQDEGGYTEAFF	TGCGCCAGCAGCCAAGACGAGGGGGGGTACACTGAAGCTTTCTTT
TRBV27	TRBJ2-1	NA	NA	15	CASSFMQLLDNEQFF	TGTGCCAGCAGCTTTATGCAGTTGTTAGACAATGAGCAGTTCTTC
TRBV11-2	TRBJ2-7	NA	NA	14	CASSLRGDSYEQYF	TGTGCCAGCAGCTTACGCGGGGACTCCTACGAGCAGTACTTC
TRBV19	TRBJ1-2	NA	NA	15	CASSSGRKANYGYTF	TGTGCCAGTAGTTCGGGACGGAAAGCTAACTATGGCTACACCTTC
TRBV29-1	TRBJ2-5	TRBD1	NA	12	CSVDRQGETQYF	TGCAGCGTTGATCGACAGGGGGAGACCCAGTACTTC
TRBV29-1	TRBJ2-1	TRBD1	NA	13	CSVEAGQGAEQFF	TGCAGCGTTGAGGCGGGACAGGGGGCTGAGCAGTTCTTC
TRBV19	TRBJ1-6	NA	NA	14	CASSIIQNNSPLHF	TGTGCCAGTAGTATAATACAGAATAATTCACCCCTCCACTTT
TRBV7-6	TRBJ2-7	NA	NA	14	CASSLADGSYEQYF	TGTGCCAGCAGCTTAGCAGACGGCTCCTACGAGCAGTACTTC
TRBV28	TRBJ2-7	TRBD1	NA	16	CASRQPGTGKFHEQYF	TGTGCCAGCAGGCAACCCGGGACAGGGAAGTTTCACGAGCAGTACTTC
TRBV7-6	TRBJ2-5	TRBD2	NA	16	CASSPMVLAGRETQYF	TGTGCCAGCAGCCCCATGGTCCTAGCGGGAAGGGAGACCCAGTACTTC
TRBV10-3	TRBJ2-4	TRBD1	NA	14	CAISESPGQNIQYF	TGTGCCATCAGTGAGAGCCCGGGACAGAACATTCAGTACTTC
TRBV7-9	TRBJ1-2	NA	NA	13	CASSLVGDYGYTF	TGTGCCAGCAGCTTAGTAGGGGACTATGGCTACACCTTC
TRBV18	TRBJ2-5	NA	NA	10	CASGGETQYF	TGTGCCAGCGGGGGAGAGACCCAGTACTTC
TRBV19	TRBJ2-7	TRBD2	NA	15	CASSLNIAGHDEQYF	TGTGCCAGTAGTCTTAATATAGCGGGACATGACGAGCAGTACTTC
TRBV27	TRBJ1-3	NA	NA	14	CASSLGGIGNTIYF	TGTGCCAGCAGTTTGGGGGGGATTGGAAACACCATATATTTT
TRBV11-2	TRBJ2-1	NA	NA	13	CASNRESYNEQFF	TGTGCCAGCAATCGTGAGTCCTACAATGAGCAGTTCTTC
TRBV19	TRBJ1-4	NA	NA	14	CASSIRGINEKLFF	TGTGCCAGTAGTATAAGGGGGATTAATGAAAAACTGTTTTTT
TRBV30	TRBJ1-2	NA	NA	12	CAWSRDTYGYTF	TGTGCCTGGAGCAGGGATACCTATGGCTACACCTTC
TRBV11-3	TRBJ2-3	TRBD1	NA	14	CASSLGQGADTQYF	TGTGCCAGCAGCCTCGGACAGGGTGCAGATACGCAGTATTTT
TRBV6-6	TRBJ1-2	TRBD1	NA	15	CASSSASADRDGYTF	TGTGCCAGCAGTTCGGCCTCCGCGGACAGGGACGGCTACACCTTC
TRBV6-1	TRBJ2-3	NA	NA	12	CASSEGVDTQYF	TGTGCCAGCAGTGAAGGAGTAGATACGCAGTATTTT
TRBV2	TRBJ2-1	TRBD2	NA	14	CASGGGTRYNEQFF	TGTGCCAGCGGGGGCGGGACTAGGTACAATGAGCAGTTCTTC
TRBV11-3	TRBJ1-5	NA	NA	13	CASSSGQSQPQHF	TGTGCCAGCAGCTCCGGTCAGTCTCAGCCCCAGCATTTT
TRBV13	TRBJ1-5	TRBD1	NA	15	CASSQGTGGNQPQHF	TGTGCCAGCAGCCAAGGGACAGGGGGCAATCAGCCCCAGCATTTT
TRBV6-5	TRBJ1-1	NA	NA	15	CASRNLFRDPGEAFF	TGTGCCAGCAGGAACCTTTTCCGGGACCCAGGGGAGGCTTTCTTT
TRBV5-1	TRBJ2-3	TRBD1	NA	14	CASSLGQAADTQYF	TGCGCCAGCAGTCTAGGACAGGCCGCAGATACGCAGTATTTT
TRBV4-1	TRBJ2-3	NA	NA	16	CASARGGRDGTDTQYF	TGCGCCAGCGCTCGAGGGGGGAGGGATGGGACAGATACGCAGTATTTT
TRBV7-2	TRBJ2-7	NA	NA	15	CASSLVGGPIYEQYF	TGTGCCAGCAGCTTAGTTGGGGGGCCCATCTACGAGCAGTACTTC
TRBV7-9	TRBJ2-5	TRBD1	few	19	CASSIQGIRSTKSRETQYF	TGTGCCAGCAGCATACAGGGGATCAGGAGCACCAAATCCCGGGAGACCCAGTACTTC
TRBV28	TRBJ2-7	NA	NA	17	CASRPGSAAGRWYEQYF	TGTGCCAGCAGACCCGGCTCAGCGGCAGGGCGGTGGTACGAGCAGTACTTC
TRBV7-9	TRBJ1-5	NA	NA	14	CASSRGYSNQPQHF	TGTGCCAGCAGCCGGGGTTATAGCAATCAGCCCCAGCATTTT
TRBV12-5	TRBJ1-1	NA	NA	15	CASGLPPGPNTEAFF	TGTGCTAGTGGTTTGCCACCGGGCCCGAACACTGAAGCTTTCTTT
TRBV5-1	TRBJ2-7	NA	NA	14	CASSQSQGTNEQYF	TGCGCCAGCAGCCAAAGCCAAGGGACCAACGAGCAGTACTTC
TRBV7-3	TRBJ1-1	NA	NA	15	CASSPQGLLNTEAFF	TGTGCCAGCAGCCCGCAGGGTCTGCTGAACACTGAAGCTTTCTTT
TRBV7-9	TRBJ2-2	TRBD1	once	16	CASSSPGTGGPGELFF	TGTGCCAGCAGCTCCCCCGGGACAGGGGGGCCCGGGGAGCTGTTTTTT
TRBV5-6	TRBJ1-2	TRBD1	few	15	CASSLGQGAGYGYTF	TGTGCCAGCAGCTTAGGACAGGGGGCTGGTTATGGCTACACCTTC
TRBV2	TRBJ2-1	NA	NA	15	CASSGVAGWADEQFF	TGTGCCAGCAGTGGTGTGGCAGGCTGGGCTGATGAGCAGTTCTTC
TRBV6-1	TRBJ2-5	NA	NA	14	CASSDGGLQETQYF	TGTGCCAGCAGTGATGGGGGCTTACAAGAGACCCAGTACTTC
TRBV6-1	TRBJ2-1	TRBD2	NA	16	CASSEVAGVRHNEQFF	TGTGCCAGCAGTGAAGTGGCGGGGGTTCGTCACAATGAGCAGTTCTTC
TRBV4-1	TRBJ1-5	NA	few	15	CASSQDLPGIQPQHF	TGCGCCAGCAGCCAAGATCTCCCAGGGATTCAGCCCCAGCATTTT
TRBV19	TRBJ1-1	NA	NA	15	CASSLTGTIDTEAFF	TGTGCCAGTAGTCTCACCGGGACGATTGACACTGAAGCTTTCTTT
TRBV28	TRBJ2-6	NA	NA	17	CASSLRFWGSGANVLTF	TGTGCCAGCAGTTTACGATTTTGGGGCTCTGGGGCCAACGTCCTGACTTTC
TRBV5-1	TRBJ2-7	NA	NA	13	CASSFQVSYEQYF	TGCGCCAGCAGCTTTCAGGTTTCCTACGAGCAGTACTTC
TRBV19	TRBJ2-1	TRBD2	NA	13	CASSTSRGGEQFF	TGTGCCAGTAGTACCTCTCGCGGGGGTGAGCAGTTCTTC
TRBV9	TRBJ2-1	NA	NA	13	CASSDWAYNEQFF	TGTGCCAGCAGCGACTGGGCCTACAATGAGCAGTTCTTC
TRBV15	TRBJ2-7	NA	NA	14	CATSRVDRKYEQYF	TGTGCCACCAGCAGAGTCGACCGCAAATACGAGCAGTACTTC